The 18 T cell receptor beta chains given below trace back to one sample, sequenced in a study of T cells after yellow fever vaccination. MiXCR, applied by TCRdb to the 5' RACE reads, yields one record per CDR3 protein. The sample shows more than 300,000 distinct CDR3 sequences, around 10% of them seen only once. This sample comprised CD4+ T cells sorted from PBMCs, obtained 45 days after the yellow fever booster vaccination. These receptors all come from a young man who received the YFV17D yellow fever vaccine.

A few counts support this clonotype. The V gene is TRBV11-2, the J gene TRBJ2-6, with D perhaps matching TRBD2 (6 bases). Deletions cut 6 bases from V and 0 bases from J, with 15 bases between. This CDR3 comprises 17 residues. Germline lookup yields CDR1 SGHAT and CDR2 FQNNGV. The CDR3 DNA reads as TGTGCCAGCAGGTTACAGGAGGGGAGCTCTGGGGCCAACGTCCTGACTTTC. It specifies CASRLQEGSSGANVLTF.

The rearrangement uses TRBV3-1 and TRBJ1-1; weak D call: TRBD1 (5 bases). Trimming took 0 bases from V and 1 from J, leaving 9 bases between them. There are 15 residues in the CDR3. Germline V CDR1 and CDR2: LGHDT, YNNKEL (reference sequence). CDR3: CASSQDWQGNTEAFF. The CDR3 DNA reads TGTGCCAGCAGCCAAGATTGGCAGGGGAACACTGAAGCTTTCTTT.

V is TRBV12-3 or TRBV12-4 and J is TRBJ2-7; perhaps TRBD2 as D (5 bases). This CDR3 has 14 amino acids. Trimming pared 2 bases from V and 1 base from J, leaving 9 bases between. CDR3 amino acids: CASSLTRPSYEQYF. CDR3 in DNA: TGTGCCAGCAGTTTAACTAGACCTTCCTACGAGCAGTACTTC.

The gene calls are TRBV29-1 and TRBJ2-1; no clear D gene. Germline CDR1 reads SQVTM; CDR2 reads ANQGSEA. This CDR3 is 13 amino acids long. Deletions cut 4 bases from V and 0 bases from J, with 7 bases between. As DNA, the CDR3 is TGCAGCGTTGCCGAAGCCTCCTACAATGAGCAGTTCTTC. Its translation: CSVAEASYNEQFF.

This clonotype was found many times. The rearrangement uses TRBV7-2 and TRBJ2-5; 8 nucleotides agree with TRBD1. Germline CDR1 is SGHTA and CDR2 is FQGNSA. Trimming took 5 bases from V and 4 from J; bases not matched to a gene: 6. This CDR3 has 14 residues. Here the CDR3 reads CASSRQGAGETQYF. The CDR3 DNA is TGTGCCAGCAGCCGCCAGGGGGCGGGAGAGACCCAGTACTTC.

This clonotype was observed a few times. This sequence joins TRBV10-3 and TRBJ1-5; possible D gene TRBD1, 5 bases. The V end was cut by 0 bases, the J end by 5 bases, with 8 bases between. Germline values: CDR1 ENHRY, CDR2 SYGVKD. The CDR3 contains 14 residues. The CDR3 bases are TGTGCCATCAGTGAGTCTCAGGGATATCAGCCCCAGCATTTT. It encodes CAISESQGYQPQHF.

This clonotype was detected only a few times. For the CDR3, the DNA is TGTGCCAGCAGTTACTCCAATCCAGGGTACGGCTACACCTTC. As protein: CASSYSNPGYGYTF. The J gene is TRBJ1-2, the V gene TRBV6-5; D might be TRBD1 (5 bases). With 0 bases removed from V and 8 bases from J, the gap between germline ends came to 13 bases. This CDR3 region has 14 residues. CDR1 is MNHEY, CDR2 SVGAGI, per germline.

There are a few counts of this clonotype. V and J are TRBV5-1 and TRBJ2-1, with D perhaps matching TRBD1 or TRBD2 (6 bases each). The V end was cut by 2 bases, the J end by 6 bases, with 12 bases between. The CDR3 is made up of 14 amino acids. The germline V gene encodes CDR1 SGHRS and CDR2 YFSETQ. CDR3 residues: CASSLTGGRNEQFF. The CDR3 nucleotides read TGCGCCAGCAGCTTAACCGGGGGCCGCAATGAGCAGTTCTTC.

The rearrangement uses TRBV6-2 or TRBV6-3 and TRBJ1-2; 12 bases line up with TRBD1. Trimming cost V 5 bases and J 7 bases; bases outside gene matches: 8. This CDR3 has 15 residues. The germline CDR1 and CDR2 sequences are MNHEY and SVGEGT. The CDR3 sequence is CASSAPGQGASGYTF. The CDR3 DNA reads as TGTGCCAGCAGTGCGCCGGGACAGGGGGCAAGTGGCTACACCTTC.

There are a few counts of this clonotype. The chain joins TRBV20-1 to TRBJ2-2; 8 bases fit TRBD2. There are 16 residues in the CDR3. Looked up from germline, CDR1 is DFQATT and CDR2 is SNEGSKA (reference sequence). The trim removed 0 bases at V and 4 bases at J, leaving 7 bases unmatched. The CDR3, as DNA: TGCAGTGCTAGAGATAGGGCGGGGGGAGTCACCGGGGAGCTGTTTTTT. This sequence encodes CSARDRAGGVTGELFF.

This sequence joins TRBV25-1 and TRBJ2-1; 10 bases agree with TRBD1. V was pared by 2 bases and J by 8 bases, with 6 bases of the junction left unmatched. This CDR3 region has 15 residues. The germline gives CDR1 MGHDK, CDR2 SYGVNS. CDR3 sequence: CASSEPAGTGDEQFF. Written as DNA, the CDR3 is TGTGCCAGCAGTGAACCTGCCGGGACAGGGGATGAGCAGTTCTTC.

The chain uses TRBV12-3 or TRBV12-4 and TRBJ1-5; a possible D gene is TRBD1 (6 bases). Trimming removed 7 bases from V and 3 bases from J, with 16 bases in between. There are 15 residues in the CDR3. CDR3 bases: TGTGCCAGCACCGCCCGAGGGGGATTCAATCAGCCCCAGCATTTT. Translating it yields CASTARGGFNQPQHF.

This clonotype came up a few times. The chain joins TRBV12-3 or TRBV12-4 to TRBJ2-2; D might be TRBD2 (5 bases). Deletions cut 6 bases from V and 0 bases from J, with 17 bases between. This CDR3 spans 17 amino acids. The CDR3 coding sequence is TGTGCCAGCAGCTCCCGGGGTCTTTGGTCGAACACCGGGGAGCTGTTTTTT. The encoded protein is CASSSRGLWSNTGELFF.

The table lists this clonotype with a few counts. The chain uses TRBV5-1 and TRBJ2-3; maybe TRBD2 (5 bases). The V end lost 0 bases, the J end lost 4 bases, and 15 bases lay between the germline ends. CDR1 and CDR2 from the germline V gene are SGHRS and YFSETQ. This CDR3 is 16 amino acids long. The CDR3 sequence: CASSLAAGFGSDTQYF. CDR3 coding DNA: TGCGCCAGCAGCTTGGCGGCGGGTTTCGGGTCAGATACGCAGTATTTT.

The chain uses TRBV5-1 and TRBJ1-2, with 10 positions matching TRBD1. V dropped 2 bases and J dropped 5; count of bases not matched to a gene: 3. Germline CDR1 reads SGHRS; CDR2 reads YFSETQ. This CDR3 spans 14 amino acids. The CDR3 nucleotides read TGCGCCAGCAGCTTTCGGGACAGGGGATATGGCTACACCTTC. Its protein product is CASSFRDRGYGYTF. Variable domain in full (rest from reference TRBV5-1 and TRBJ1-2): KAGVTQTPRYLIKTRGQQVTLSCSPISGHRSVSWYQQTPGQGLQFLFEYFSETQRNKGNFPGRFSGRQFSNSRSEMNVSTLELGDSALYLCASSFRDRGYGYTFGSGTRLTVV.

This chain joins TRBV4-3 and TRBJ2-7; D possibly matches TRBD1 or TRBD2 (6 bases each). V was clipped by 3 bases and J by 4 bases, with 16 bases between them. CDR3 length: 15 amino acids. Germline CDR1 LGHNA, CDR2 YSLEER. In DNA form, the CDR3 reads TGCGCCAGCAGCCAGAGGGGGGACGGACCTTACGAGCAGTACTTC. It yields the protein CASSQRGDGPYEQYF.

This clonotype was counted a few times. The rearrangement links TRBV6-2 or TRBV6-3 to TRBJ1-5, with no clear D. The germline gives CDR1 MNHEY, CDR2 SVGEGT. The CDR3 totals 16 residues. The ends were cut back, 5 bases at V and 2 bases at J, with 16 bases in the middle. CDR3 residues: CASSIYGVPGNQPQHF. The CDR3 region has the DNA TGTGCCAGCAGTATTTACGGGGTTCCTGGCAATCAGCCCCAGCATTTT.

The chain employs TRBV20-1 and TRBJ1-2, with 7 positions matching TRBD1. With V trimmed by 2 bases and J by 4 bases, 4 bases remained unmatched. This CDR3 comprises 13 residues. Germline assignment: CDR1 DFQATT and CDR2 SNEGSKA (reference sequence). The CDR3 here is CSARTSGGYGYTF. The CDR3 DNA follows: TGCAGTGCTAGAACATCAGGGGGCTATGGCTACACCTTC.